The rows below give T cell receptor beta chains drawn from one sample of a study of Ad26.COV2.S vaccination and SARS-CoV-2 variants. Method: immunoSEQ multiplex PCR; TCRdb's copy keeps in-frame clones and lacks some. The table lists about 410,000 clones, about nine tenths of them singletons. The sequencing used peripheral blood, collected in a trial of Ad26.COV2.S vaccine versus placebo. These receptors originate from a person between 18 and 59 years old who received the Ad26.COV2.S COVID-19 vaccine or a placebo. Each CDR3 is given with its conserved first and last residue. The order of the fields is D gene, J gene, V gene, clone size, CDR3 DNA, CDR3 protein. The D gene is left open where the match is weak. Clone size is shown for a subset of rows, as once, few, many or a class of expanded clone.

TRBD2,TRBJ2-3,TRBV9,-,TGTGCCAGCGGCCTAGCGGGAGGACTTGCTAGAGATACGCAGTATTTT,CASGLAGGLARDTQYF
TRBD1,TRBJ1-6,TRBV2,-,TGTGCCAGCAGTGAAAGACAGGGAGGAAATTCACCCCTCCACTTT,CASSERQGGNSPLHF
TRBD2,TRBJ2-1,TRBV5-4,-,TGTGCCAGCAGCTTGGGGTTAGCGGGAGTCTCCAATGAGCAGTTCTTC,CASSLGLAGVSNEQFF
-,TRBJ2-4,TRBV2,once,TGTGCCGGAGGTAGGGGAAACATTCAGTACTTC,CAGGRGNIQYF
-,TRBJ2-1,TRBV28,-,TGTGCCAGCAGTTTACCCTACAATGAGCAGTTCTTC,CASSLPYNEQFF
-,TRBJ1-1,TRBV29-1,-,TGCAGCGTTGAACTGAGAGGGCGGCGAGCTTTCTTT,CSVELRGRRAFF
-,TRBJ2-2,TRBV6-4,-,TGTGCCAGCAGTGACGGGGGAGCCGCTGCCGGGGAGCTGTTTTTT,CASSDGGAAAGELFF
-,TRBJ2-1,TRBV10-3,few,TGTGCCATCAGTGAGTTCAGCAATGAGCAGTTCTTC,CAISEFSNEQFF
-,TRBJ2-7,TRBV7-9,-,TGTGCCAGCAGCTTAGCGGGAGCTTACGAGCAGTACTTC,CASSLAGAYEQYF
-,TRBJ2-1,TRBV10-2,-,TGCGCCAGCAAGAGGCCCGGCCCCTACAATGAGCAGTTCTTC,CASKRPGPYNEQFF
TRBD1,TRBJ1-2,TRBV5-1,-,TGCGCCAGCAGCCCGGACAGGGGAGGTGGCTACACCTTC,CASSPDRGGGYTF
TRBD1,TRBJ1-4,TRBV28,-,TGTGCCAGCAGGGCCACAGGGGCAACTAATGAAAAACTGTTTTTT,CASRATGATNEKLFF
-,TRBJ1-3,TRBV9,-,TGTGCCAGCAGCGAAAGCTCTGGAAACACCATATATTTT,CASSESSGNTIYF
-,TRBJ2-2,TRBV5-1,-,TGCGCCAGCAGCTTGAACCAGGGTGGCGGGGAGCTGTTTTTT,CASSLNQGGGELFF
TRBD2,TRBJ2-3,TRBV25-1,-,TGTGCCAGCAGTGGCCTCCCGGCGGCCGCGGGGGGTGCACATACGCAGTATTTT,CASSGLPAAAGGAHTQYF
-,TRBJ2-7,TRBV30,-,TGTGCCTGGAGTCGGTCGGTCAGCTCCTACGAGCAGTACTTC,CAWSRSVSSYEQYF
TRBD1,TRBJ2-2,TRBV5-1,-,TGCGCCAGCAGCCGGGACAGGGCGACCACCGGGGAGCTGTTTTTT,CASSRDRATTGELFF
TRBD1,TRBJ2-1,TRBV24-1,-,TGTGCCACCAGTGATTTGCGGGACAGGGCTAGGAATGAGCAGTTCTTC,CATSDLRDRARNEQFF
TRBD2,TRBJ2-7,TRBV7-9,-,TGTGCCAGCAGCCTCTATAGCGGGAATACTGCCTACGAGCAGTACTTC,CASSLYSGNTAYEQYF
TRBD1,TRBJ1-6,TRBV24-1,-,TGTGCCACCAGTGACCCACAGGGGAGGTCCCTCCACTTT,CATSDPQGRSLHF